This TCR beta chain was sequenced in a study of blood T cell repertoires in COVID-19. Using immunoSEQ multiplex PCR, the repertoire was profiled, and TCRdb retains in-frame clones only, with some absent. The data hold 65,000 to 100,000 clones, with 84% observed a single time. The V gene's germline CDR1 is SGHVS and CDR2 FQNEAQ. V lost 6 bases and J lost 0, with 11 bases in between. There are 15 residues in the CDR3. This TCR derives from a human donor in a cohort sampled during active COVID-19. Input material: peripheral blood. The V gene is TRBV7-8, the J gene TRBJ1-4; D is possibly TRBD1 (5 bases). CDR3 nucleotide sequence: TGTGCCAGCAGTCCCGGACAAGCAACTAATGAAAAACTGTTTTTT. As protein: CASSPGQATNEKLFF.